The clone carrying this TCR beta chain was detected a few times. Antigen: not known. These data originate in a study of CD8 T cells in ankylosing spondylitis. Germline CDR1 SEHNR, CDR2 FQNEAQ (reference sequence). V lost 8 bases and J 8 bases, leaving 16 bases between the germline ends. This CDR3 has 13 amino acids. The study, taken as a whole, reports: Disease-associated clones were reportedly significantly overrepresented in matched ankylosing spondylitis synovial fluid.

The authors made TCR beta libraries by quantitative 5'-RACE with molecular barcodes. TCRdb reanalysed the 5' RACE reads using MiXCR and keeps one entry per CDR3 protein. The table has 350,000 to 400,000 distinct CDR3 sequences, 20% to 25% seen once. The sequence was collected from a male donor with ankylosing spondylitis or in good health (not recorded which). The sequenced sample was blood, either unsorted or a sorted T cell fraction (not recorded which). This rearrangement joins TRBV7-9 to TRBJ2-1, with no clear D. Here the CDR3 reads CASRDQGDDEQFF. CDR3 nucleotide sequence: TGTGCCAGCCGCGACCAAGGAGACGATGAGCAGTTCTTC. Filled out from reference TRBV7-9 and TRBJ2-1, the complete variable domain reads DTGVSQNPRHKITKRGQNVTFRCDPISEHNRLYWYRQTLGQGPEFLTYFQNEAQLEKSRLLSDRFSAERPKGSFSTLEIQRTEQGDSAMYLCASRDQGDDEQFFGPGTRLTVL.